These 4 T cell receptor beta chains came from one sample sequenced in a study of PD-1 blockade in classical Hodgkin lymphoma. Profiling relied on immunoSEQ multiplex PCR, and the TCRdb table lists in-frame clones only, not all of them. Of some 70,000 clones listed, 93% were seen once; the top ten hold about 2.6%. Stated time point: newly diagnosed, previously untreated cHL patient sample. Sequenced: peripheral blood mononuclear cells (PBMCs). Receptors originate from a human donor with classical Hodgkin lymphoma.

The table lists this clone with a count of one. The chain employs TRBV5-1 and TRBJ1-5; no clear D gene. CDR1 SGHRS and CDR2 YFSETQ come from the germline V gene. Deletions cut 4 bases from V and 2 bases from J, with 13 bases between. The CDR3 has 15 amino acids. The DNA for the CDR3 is TGCGCCAGCAGCCCGGACGGGTGGGGCAATCAGCCCCAGCATTTT. Translation gives CASSPDGWGNQPQHF.

The rearrangement uses TRBV7-2 and TRBJ1-5, with a weak D call TRBD1 (5 bases). Looked up from germline, CDR1 is SGHTA and CDR2 is FQGNSA. CDR3 length: 11 amino acids. V was clipped by 4 bases and J by 11 bases, with 9 bases between them. CDR3 region: CASSSQGAQHF. The CDR3 bases are TGTGCCAGCAGCTCCCAGGGCGCCCAGCATTTT.

This clone was counted a single time. In nucleotides, the CDR3 is TGTGCCAGCAGCTTAGGGGGATGGACATACAATGAGCAGTTCTTC. Translated: CASSLGGWTYNEQFF. The chain carries TRBV11-2 and TRBJ2-1; perhaps TRBD1 as D (5 bases). There are 15 residues in the CDR3. Germline V gives CDR1 SGHAT, CDR2 FQNNGV. With 1 base removed from V and 4 bases from J, the gap between germline ends came to 11 bases.

The chain recombines TRBV27 with TRBJ1-1; TRBD1 matches 10 bases. V was clipped by 2 bases and J by 2 bases; unmatched bases: 11. Germline V CDR1 and CDR2: MNHEY, SMNVEV (reference sequence). CDR3 length equals 18 residues. DNA of the CDR3: TGTGCCAGCAGTTTAAAAGGACAGGGGGGTAAGGGAAACACTGAAGCTTTCTTT. Encoded protein: CASSLKGQGGKGNTEAFF.